These 19 T cell receptor beta chains were sequenced from one sample in a study of blood T cell repertoires in COVID-19 (dated by TCRdb to 2019 to 2021). Library construction relied on the immunoSEQ multiplex PCR assay. TCRdb obtained this table from immuneACCESS and retained in-frame rearrangements with V and J assigned. These tables miss some clones; where compared with another copy, unresolved V genes account for less than half of the shortfall, and the remainder is unexplained. The sample table holds 300,000 to 350,000 clones, of which roughly 87% were seen once. About 2.5% of the sample is taken by the ten largest. What was sequenced was peripheral blood. The origin of the receptors is a man between 18 and 29 years old with active or convalescent COVID-19.

V is TRBV18 and J is TRBJ1-1, with 7 bases lining up with TRBD1. The germline gives CDR1 KGHSH, CDR2 LQKENI. V was pared by 5 bases and J by 1 base, with 4 bases of the junction left unmatched. This CDR3 comprises 14 residues. For the CDR3, the DNA is TGTGCCAGCTCAGCGGGACAGCCGAACACTGAAGCTTTCTTT. It is translated as CASSAGQPNTEAFF.

This chain links TRBV27 with TRBJ2-1, with TRBD2 identical over 10 bases. CDR1 is MNHEY, CDR2 SMNVEV, per germline (reference sequence). V was pared by 6 bases and J by 10 bases, with 12 bases of the junction left unmatched. This CDR3 comprises 15 residues. The CDR3 here is CASSLASGRGREQFF. CDR3 DNA: TGTGCCAGCAGCCTGGCTAGCGGGAGAGGGAGGGAGCAGTTCTTC.

V usage is TRBV5-1 and J usage is TRBJ2-7; D gene ambiguous. Germline CDR1 and CDR2: SGHRS and YFSETQ. Between the trimmed V and J ends, which lost 5 bases and 4 bases, there was a span of 22 bases. This CDR3 has 16 residues. The CDR3 DNA reads TGCGCCAGCAGTATAACCGTGTCCGGTGGTAGTTACGAGCAGTACTTC. As protein: CASSITVSGGSYEQYF.

This chain uses TRBV28 with TRBJ1-5; D might be TRBD1 (5 bases). Germline CDR1 MDHEN, CDR2 SYDVKM. The CDR3 contains 15 residues. The V end lost 6 bases, the J end lost 4 bases, and 16 bases lay between the germline ends. CDR3 nucleotides: TGTGCCAGCAGAATCTACGACAGTATTAATCAGCCCCAGCATTTT. It codes for CASRIYDSINQPQHF.

This clone was counted many times. The chain combines TRBV5-1 with TRBJ1-2; D is unclear. Trimming pared 4 bases from V and 3 bases from J, leaving 7 bases between. Per the germline V gene, CDR1 is SGHRS and CDR2 is YFSETQ. This CDR3 is 12 amino acids long. The CDR3 coding sequence is TGCGCCAGCAGCCCTATGGACTATGGCTACACCTTC. Amino acids: CASSPMDYGYTF.

The rearrangement links TRBV7-7 to TRBJ2-5; 10 bases line up with TRBD1. The ends lost 5 bases at V and 2 bases at J; junction bases unmatched: 5. The CDR3 is made up of 15 amino acids. Germline assignment: CDR1 SSHAT and CDR2 FNYEAQ (reference sequence). The CDR3 nucleotides are TGTGCCAGCAGCGGGGGGACAGGGGTTCAAGAGACCCAGTACTTC. Translation gives CASSGGTGVQETQYF. Full variable domain (outside the CDR3, taken from reference TRBV7-7 and TRBJ2-5): GAGVSQSPRYKVTKRGQDVTLRCDPISSHATLYWYQQALGQGPEFLTYFNYEAQPDKSGLPSDRFSAERPEGSISTLTIQRTEQRDSAMYRCASSGGTGVQETQYFGPGTRLLVL.

The rearrangement uses TRBV7-9 and TRBJ1-3; 8 bases are a match to TRBD1. The CDR3 consists of 14 residues. CDR1 and CDR2 from the germline V gene are SEHNR and FQNEAQ (reference sequence). Losses at the gene ends were 4 bases for V and 4 bases for J; bases not matched to a gene: 3. CDR3 nucleotide sequence: TGTGCCAGCAGCTCGGACAGGGAAGGAAACACCATATATTTT. Amino acid sequence: CASSSDREGNTIYF.

In its sample, this clone was seen a few times. The rearrangement joins TRBV3-1 (or the pseudogene TRBV3-2) to TRBJ1-2; TRBD1 matches 8 bases. There are 16 residues in the CDR3. In germline, CDR1 is LGHDT, CDR2 YNNKEL (reference sequence). J was trimmed by 0 bases and V by 3 bases; bases with no gene match: 6. CDR3 protein: CASSHGQGKPNYGYTF. The CDR3 DNA reads TGTGCCAGCAGCCACGGACAGGGAAAACCTAACTATGGCTACACCTTC.

The gene calls are TRBV5-1 and TRBJ2-1; D remains unclear. This CDR3 comprises 15 residues. Looked up from germline, CDR1 is SGHRS and CDR2 is YFSETQ. V was clipped by 0 bases and J by 5 bases, with 12 bases between them. CDR3 in amino acids: CASSLVSRFDNEQFF. DNA of the CDR3: TGCGCCAGCAGCTTGGTTAGCCGATTTGACAATGAGCAGTTCTTC.

The V gene is TRBV10-1, the J gene TRBJ2-5, with TRBD2 matching over 10 bases. Trimming at V came to 2 bases and at J to 2 bases, leaving 5 bases not matched to a gene. The length of the CDR3 is 16 residues. Germline V gene lookup returns CDR1 WNHNN and CDR2 SYGVQD (reference sequence). The CDR3 spells CASSEGPAGGQETQYF. The CDR3, as DNA: TGCGCCAGCAGTGAGGGCCCAGCGGGGGGGCAAGAGACCCAGTACTTC.

The V and J genes are TRBV6-5 and TRBJ1-4, with a weak D call TRBD1 (5 bases). Germline V gene data show CDR1 as MNHEY and CDR2 as SVGAGI. The CDR3 sequence is 15 residues long. Trimming cost V 8 bases and J 2 bases, with 15 bases left between them. In DNA, the CDR3 is TGTGCCAGCGGGGGGAGGAGGGGTACTAATGAAAAACTGTTTTTT. Protein sequence: CASGGRRGTNEKLFF.

The genes are TRBV3-1 (or the pseudogene TRBV3-2) and TRBJ2-1; 7 nucleotides line up with TRBD2. V shed 1 base and J 9 bases; nucleotides not matched to a gene: 9. This CDR3 comprises 15 residues. Germline V lookup: CDR1 LGHDT, CDR2 YNNKEL (reference sequence). The DNA of the CDR3 is TGTGCCAGCAGCCAAGCGGGGCTAGCGGATGGTGAGCAGTTCTTC. Its translation is CASSQAGLADGEQFF.

V is TRBV6-5 and J is TRBJ2-7; tentatively, D is TRBD1 (5 bases). The CDR3 covers 14 residues. Germline V lookup: CDR1 MNHEY, CDR2 SVGAGI. V lost 0 bases and J 3 bases, leaving 9 bases between the germline ends. This CDR3 reads CASSYSEDIYEQYF. CDR3 nucleotides: TGTGCCAGCAGTTACTCCGAGGACATCTACGAGCAGTACTTC.

The chain has TRBV6-5 and TRBJ1-5; possibly TRBD1 for D (5 bases). Trimming removed 5 bases at V and 1 base at J, with 12 bases between. The CDR3 loop spans 15 amino acids. Germline V CDR1 and CDR2: MNHEY, SVGAGI. In DNA form, the CDR3 reads TGTGCCAGCAGTACCGACCGGGGGAGCAATCAGCCCCAGCATTTT. Protein: CASSTDRGSNQPQHF.

The chain's CDR3 is CASSFQDRSYEQYF. The CDR3 region has the DNA TGTGCCAGCAGTTTTCAGGACAGGTCCTACGAGCAGTACTTC. The chain employs TRBV27 and TRBJ2-7, with 7 positions matching TRBD1. Germline CDR1 is MNHEY and CDR2 is SMNVEV (reference sequence). This CDR3 has 14 residues. The trim removed 3 bases at V and 1 base at J, leaving 3 bases unmatched.

The genes are TRBV7-9 and TRBJ2-5, with 8 bases matching TRBD1. Germline V lookup: CDR1 SEHNR, CDR2 FQNEAQ (reference sequence). The CDR3 runs 15 residues. Trimming at V came to 6 bases and at J to 5 bases, leaving 11 bases not matched to a gene. CDR3 protein: CASSYRGSGEETQYF. CDR3 bases: TGTGCCAGCAGTTACAGGGGGTCCGGGGAGGAGACCCAGTACTTC.

This sequence joins TRBV5-1 and TRBJ2-7; the match to TRBD1 covers 8 bases. J lost 0 bases, V lost 4 bases, and 9 bases had no gene match. The CDR3 has 16 residues. The germline V gene encodes CDR1 SGHRS and CDR2 YFSETQ. CDR3 DNA: TGCGCCAGCAGCCGCCCAATGGACAGGGACTCCTACGAGCAGTACTTC. Protein product: CASSRPMDRDSYEQYF. Together with reference TRBV5-1 and TRBJ2-7, the CDR3 gives the full variable domain: KAGVTQTPRYLIKTRGQQVTLSCSPISGHRSVSWYQQTPGQGLQFLFEYFSETQRNKGNFPGRFSGRQFSNSRSEMNVSTLELGDSALYLCASSRPMDRDSYEQYFGPGTRLTVT.

V gene TRBV2 combines with J gene TRBJ2-4; D is uncertain. Germline values: CDR1 SNHLY, CDR2 FYNNEI. The germline V and J ends were trimmed by 0 bases and 1 base, with 4 bases remaining between them. The CDR3 totals 14 residues. CDR3 nucleotides: TGTGCCAGCAGTGAAGCCGGGGCCAAAAACATTCAGTACTTC. This codes for CASSEAGAKNIQYF.

J is TRBJ1-2 and V is TRBV19, with 8 bases fitting TRBD1. The CDR3 is made up of 15 amino acids. Germline V CDR1 and CDR2: LNHDA, SQIVND (reference sequence). The V gene end was trimmed by 4 bases and the J gene end by 1 base; junction bases not matched to a gene: 5. This CDR3 reads CASSNPGQVNYGYTF. The CDR3 nucleotides read TGTGCCAGTAGTAACCCGGGACAGGTTAACTATGGCTACACCTTC.